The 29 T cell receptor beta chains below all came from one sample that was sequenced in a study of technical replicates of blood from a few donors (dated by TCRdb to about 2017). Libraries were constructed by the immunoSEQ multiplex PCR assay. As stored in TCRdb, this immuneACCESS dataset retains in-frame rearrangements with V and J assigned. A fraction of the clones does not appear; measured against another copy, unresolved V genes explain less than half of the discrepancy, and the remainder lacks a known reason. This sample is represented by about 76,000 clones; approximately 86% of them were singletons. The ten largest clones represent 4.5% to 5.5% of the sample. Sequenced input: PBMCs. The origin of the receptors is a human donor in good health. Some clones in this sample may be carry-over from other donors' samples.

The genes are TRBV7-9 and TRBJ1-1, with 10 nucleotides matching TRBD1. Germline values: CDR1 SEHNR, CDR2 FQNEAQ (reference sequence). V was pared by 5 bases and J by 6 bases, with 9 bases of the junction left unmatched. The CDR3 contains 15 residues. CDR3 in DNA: TGTGCCAGCAGCGGAAGGGGACAGGGGTTGTCTGAAGCTTTCTTT. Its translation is CASSGRGQGLSEAFF.

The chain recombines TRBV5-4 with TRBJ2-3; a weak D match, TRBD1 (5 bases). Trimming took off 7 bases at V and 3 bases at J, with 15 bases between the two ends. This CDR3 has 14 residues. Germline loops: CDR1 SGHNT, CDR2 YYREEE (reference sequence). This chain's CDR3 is CASSNRFRTDTQYF. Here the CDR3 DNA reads TGTGCCAGCTCAAACAGGTTCAGGACAGATACGCAGTATTTT. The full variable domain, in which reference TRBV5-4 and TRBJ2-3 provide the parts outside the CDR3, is ETGVTQSPTHLIKTRGQQVTLRCSSQSGHNTVSWYQQALGQGPQFIFQYYREEENGRGNFPPRFSGLQFPNYSSELNVNALELDDSALYLCASSNRFRTDTQYFGPGTRLTVL.

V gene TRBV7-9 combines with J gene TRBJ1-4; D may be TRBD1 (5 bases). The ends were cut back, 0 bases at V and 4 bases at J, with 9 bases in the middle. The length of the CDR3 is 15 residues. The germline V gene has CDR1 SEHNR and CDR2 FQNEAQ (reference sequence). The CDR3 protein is CASSLAGRDNEKLFF. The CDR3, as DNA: TGTGCCAGCAGCTTAGCGGGGCGGGATAATGAAAAACTGTTTTTT.

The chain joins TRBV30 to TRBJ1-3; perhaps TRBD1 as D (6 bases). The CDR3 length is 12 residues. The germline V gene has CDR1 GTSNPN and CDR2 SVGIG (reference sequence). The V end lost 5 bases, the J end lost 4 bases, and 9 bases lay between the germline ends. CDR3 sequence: CAWAGEGNTIYF. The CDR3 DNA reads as TGTGCCTGGGCAGGGGAAGGAAACACCATATATTTT.

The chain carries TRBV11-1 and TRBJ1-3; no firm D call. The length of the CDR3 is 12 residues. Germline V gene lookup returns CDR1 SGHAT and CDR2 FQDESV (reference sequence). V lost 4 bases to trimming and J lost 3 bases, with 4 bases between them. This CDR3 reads CASSSNGNTIYF. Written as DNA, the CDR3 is TGTGCCAGCAGCTCTAATGGAAACACCATATATTTT.

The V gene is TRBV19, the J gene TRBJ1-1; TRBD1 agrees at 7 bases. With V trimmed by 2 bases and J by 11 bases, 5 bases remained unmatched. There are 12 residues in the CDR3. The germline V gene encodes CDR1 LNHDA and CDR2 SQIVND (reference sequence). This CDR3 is CASSIFEGAAFF. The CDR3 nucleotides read TGTGCCAGTAGTATATTCGAGGGGGCGGCTTTCTTT.

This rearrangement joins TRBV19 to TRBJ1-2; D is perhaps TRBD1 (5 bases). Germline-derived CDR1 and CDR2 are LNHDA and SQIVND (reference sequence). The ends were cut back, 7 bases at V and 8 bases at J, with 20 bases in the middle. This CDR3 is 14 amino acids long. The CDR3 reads CASTGGRRAEGYTF. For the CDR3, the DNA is TGTGCCAGTACGGGGGGACGTCGGGCAGAGGGCTACACCTTC.

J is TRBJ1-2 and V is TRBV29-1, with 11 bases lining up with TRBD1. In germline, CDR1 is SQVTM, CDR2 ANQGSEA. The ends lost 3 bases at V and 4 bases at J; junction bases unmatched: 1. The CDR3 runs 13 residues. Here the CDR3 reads CSVEDRGLYGYTF. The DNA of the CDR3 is TGCAGCGTTGAGGACAGGGGGCTCTATGGCTACACCTTC.

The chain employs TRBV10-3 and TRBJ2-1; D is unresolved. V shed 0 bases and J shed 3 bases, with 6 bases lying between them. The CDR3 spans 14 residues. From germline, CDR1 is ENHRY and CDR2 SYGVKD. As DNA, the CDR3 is TGTGCCATCAGTGAGTCCGTAGACTACAATGAGCAGTTCTTC. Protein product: CAISESVDYNEQFF.

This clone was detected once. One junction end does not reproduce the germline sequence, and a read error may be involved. CDR3 sequence (DNA): TGTGCCAGCAGCGTAGCAGGGGGCACTAGTGAAAAACTGTTTTTT. Amino acid sequence: CASSVAGGTSEKLFF. The gene calls are TRBV9 and TRBJ1-4; 8 positions match TRBD1. Germline assignment: CDR1 SGDLS and CDR2 YYNGEE. The CDR3 length is 15 residues.

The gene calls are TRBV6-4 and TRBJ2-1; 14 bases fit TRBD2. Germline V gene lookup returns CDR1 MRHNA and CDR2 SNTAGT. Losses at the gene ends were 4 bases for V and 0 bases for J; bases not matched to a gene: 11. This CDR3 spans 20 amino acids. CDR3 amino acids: CASSASRLAGGPRSYNEQFF. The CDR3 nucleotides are TGTGCCAGCAGTGCAAGCCGACTAGCGGGAGGGCCTCGCTCCTACAATGAGCAGTTCTTC.

CDR3 loop: CASSQESMGQGAVVGNEQFF. CDR3 nucleotide sequence: TGTGCCAGCAGCCAAGAATCGATGGGACAGGGGGCGGTGGTGGGCAATGAGCAGTTCTTC. The J gene is TRBJ2-1, the V gene TRBV14, with TRBD1 matching over 12 bases. V was pared by 0 bases and J by 6 bases, with 15 bases of the junction left unmatched. The CDR3 is 20 amino acids. CDR1 SGHDN and CDR2 FVKESK come from the germline V gene.

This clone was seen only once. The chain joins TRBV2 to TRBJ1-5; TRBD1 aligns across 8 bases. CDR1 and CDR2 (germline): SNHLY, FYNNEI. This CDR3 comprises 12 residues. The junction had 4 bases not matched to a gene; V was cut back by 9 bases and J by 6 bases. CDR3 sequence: CASRTGSQPQHF. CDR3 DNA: TGTGCCAGTAGGACAGGGTCTCAGCCCCAGCATTTT. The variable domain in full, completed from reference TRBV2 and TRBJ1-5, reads EPEVTQTPSHQVTQMGQEVILRCVPISNHLYFYWYRQILGQKVEFLVSFYNNEISEKSEIFDDQFSVERPDGSNFTLKIRSTKLEDSAMYFCASRTGSQPQHFGDGTRLSIL.

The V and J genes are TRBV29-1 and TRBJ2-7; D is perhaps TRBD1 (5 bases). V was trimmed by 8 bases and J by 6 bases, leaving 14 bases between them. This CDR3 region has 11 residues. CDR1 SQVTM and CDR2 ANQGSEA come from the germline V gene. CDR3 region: CSTSQGTEQYF. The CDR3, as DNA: TGCAGCACGTCTCAGGGTACCGAGCAGTACTTC.

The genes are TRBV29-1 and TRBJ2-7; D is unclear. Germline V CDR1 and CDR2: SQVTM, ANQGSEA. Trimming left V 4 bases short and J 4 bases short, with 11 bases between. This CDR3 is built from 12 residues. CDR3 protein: CSVVWSGYEQYF. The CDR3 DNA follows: TGCAGCGTTGTTTGGAGTGGGTACGAGCAGTACTTC.

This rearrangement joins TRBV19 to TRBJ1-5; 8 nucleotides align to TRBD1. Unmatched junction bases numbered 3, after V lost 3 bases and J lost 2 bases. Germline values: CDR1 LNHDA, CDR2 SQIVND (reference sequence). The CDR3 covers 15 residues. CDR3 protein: CASSIGQGGNQPQHF. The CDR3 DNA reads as TGTGCCAGTAGTATTGGACAGGGTGGCAATCAGCCCCAGCATTTT.

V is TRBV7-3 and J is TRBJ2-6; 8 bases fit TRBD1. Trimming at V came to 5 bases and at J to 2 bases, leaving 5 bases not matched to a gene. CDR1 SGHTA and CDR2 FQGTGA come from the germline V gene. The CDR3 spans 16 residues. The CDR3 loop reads CASSAQGATGANVLTF. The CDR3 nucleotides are TGTGCCAGCAGCGCGCAGGGGGCGACTGGGGCCAACGTCCTGACTTTC.

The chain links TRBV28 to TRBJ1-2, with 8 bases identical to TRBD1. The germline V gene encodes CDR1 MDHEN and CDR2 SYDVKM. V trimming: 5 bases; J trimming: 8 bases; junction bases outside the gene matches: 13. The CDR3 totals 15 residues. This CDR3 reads CASSENRGSVQGYTF. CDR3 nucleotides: TGTGCCAGCAGTGAAAACAGGGGGTCAGTACAGGGCTACACCTTC.

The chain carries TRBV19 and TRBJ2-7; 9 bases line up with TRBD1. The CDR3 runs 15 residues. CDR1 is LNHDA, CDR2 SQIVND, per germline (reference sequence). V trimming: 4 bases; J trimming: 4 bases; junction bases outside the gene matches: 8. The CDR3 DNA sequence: TGTGCCAGTAGTACCCAAGACAGGGGGTCATACGAGCAGTACTTC. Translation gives CASSTQDRGSYEQYF.

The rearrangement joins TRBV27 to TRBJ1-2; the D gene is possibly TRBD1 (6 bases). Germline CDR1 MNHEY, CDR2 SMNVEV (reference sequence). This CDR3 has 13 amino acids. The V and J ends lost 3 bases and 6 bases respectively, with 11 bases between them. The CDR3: CASSLGGANGYTF. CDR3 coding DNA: TGTGCCAGCAGTTTGGGGGGGGCGAATGGCTACACCTTC.

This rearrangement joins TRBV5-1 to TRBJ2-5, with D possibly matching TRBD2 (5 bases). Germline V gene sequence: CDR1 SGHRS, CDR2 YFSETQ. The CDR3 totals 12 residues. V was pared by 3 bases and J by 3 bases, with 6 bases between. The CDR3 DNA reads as TGCGCCAGCAGCTCCGGGGAAGAGACCCAGTACTTC. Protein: CASSSGEETQYF. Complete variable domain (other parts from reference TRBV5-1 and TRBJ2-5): KAGVTQTPRYLIKTRGQQVTLSCSPISGHRSVSWYQQTPGQGLQFLFEYFSETQRNKGNFPGRFSGRQFSNSRSEMNVSTLELGDSALYLCASSSGEETQYFGPGTRLLVL.

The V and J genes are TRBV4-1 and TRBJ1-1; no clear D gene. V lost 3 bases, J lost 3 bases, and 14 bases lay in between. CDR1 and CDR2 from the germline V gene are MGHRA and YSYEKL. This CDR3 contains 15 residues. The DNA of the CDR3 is TGCGCCAGCAGCCATGGGTTATCCCGGGACACTGAAGCTTTCTTT. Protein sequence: CASSHGLSRDTEAFF.

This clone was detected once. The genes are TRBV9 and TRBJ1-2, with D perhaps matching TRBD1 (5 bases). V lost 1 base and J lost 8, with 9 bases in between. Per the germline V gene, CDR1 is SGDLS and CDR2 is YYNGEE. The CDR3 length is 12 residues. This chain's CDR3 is CASSVPRGGYTF. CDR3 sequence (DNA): TGTGCCAGCAGCGTACCCCGGGGGGGCTACACCTTC.

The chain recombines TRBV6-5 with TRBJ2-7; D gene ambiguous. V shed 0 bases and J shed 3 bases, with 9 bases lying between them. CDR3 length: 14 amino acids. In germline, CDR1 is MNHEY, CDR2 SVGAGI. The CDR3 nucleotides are TGTGCCAGCAGTTACTCGACTCTTTACTACGAGCAGTACTTC. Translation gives CASSYSTLYYEQYF.

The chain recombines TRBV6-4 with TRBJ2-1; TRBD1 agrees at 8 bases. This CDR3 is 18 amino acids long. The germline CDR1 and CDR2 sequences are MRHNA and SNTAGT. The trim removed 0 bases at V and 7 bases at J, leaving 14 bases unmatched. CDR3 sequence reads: CASSDSMSRGRGLNEQFF. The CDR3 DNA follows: TGTGCCAGCAGTGACTCGATGAGTCGGGGCAGGGGGCTGAATGAGCAGTTCTTC.

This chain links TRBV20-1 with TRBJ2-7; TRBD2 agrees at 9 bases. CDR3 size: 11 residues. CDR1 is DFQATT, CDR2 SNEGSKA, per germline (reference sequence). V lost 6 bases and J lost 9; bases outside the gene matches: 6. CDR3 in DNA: TGCAGTGCCAGACTAGCGGAGGGGCAGTACTTC. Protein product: CSARLAEGQYF.

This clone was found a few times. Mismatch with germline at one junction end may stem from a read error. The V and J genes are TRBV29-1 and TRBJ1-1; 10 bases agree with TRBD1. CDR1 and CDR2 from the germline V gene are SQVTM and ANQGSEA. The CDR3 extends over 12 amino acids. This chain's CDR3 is CSVGQGDTEAFF. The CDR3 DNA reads TGCAGTGTTGGACAGGGGGACACTGAAGCTTTCTTT.

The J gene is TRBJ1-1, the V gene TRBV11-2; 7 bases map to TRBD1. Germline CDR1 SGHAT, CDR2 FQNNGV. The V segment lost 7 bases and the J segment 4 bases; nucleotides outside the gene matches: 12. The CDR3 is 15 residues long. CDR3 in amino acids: CASTRRGTAGTEAFF. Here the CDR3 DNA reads TGTGCCAGCACCCGCAGAGGGACAGCCGGCACTGAAGCTTTCTTT.

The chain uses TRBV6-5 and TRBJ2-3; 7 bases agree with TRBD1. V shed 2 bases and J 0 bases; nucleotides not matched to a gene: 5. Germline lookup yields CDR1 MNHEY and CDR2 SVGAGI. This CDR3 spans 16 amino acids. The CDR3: CASSYRGPPSTDTQYF. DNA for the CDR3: TGTGCCAGCAGTTACAGGGGGCCGCCTAGCACAGATACGCAGTATTTT.